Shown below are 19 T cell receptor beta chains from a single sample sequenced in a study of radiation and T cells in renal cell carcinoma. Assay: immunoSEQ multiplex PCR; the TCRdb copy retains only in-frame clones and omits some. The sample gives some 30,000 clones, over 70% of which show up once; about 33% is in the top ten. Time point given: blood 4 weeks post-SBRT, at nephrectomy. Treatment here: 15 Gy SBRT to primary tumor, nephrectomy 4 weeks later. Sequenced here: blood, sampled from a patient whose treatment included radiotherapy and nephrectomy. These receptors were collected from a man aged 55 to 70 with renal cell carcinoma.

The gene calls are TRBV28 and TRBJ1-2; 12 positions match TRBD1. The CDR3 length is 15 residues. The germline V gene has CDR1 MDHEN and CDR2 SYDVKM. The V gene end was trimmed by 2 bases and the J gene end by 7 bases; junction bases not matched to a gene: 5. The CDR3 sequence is CASSLEGQGAGGYTF. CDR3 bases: TGTGCCAGCAGTTTAGAGGGACAGGGGGCGGGTGGCTACACCTTC.

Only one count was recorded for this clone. The CDR3 coding sequence is TGTGCCAGCACCCAACCGCGCAGTTCCGAGCAGTACTTC. Protein: CASTQPRSSEQYF. The chain combines TRBV7-9 with TRBJ2-7, with D uncertain. From germline, CDR1 is SEHNR and CDR2 FQNEAQ (reference sequence). The V end was cut by 7 bases, the J end by 6 bases, with 16 bases between. CDR3 size: 13 residues.

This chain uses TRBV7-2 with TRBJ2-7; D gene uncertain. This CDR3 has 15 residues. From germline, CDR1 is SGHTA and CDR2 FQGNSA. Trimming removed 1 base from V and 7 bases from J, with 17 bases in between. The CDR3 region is CASSLGTVVVEEQYF. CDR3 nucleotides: TGTGCCAGCAGCTTAGGAACAGTCGTCGTAGAAGAGCAGTACTTC. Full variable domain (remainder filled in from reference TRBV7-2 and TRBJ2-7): GAGVSQSPSNKVTEKGKDVELRCDPISGHTALYWYRQSLGQGLEFLIYFQGNSAPDKSGLPSDRFSAERTGGSVSTLTIQRTQQEDSAVYLCASSLGTVVVEEQYFGPGTRLTVT.

CDR3 in amino acids: CASSLVGGAGTDTQYF. The DNA of the CDR3 is TGTGCCAGCAGCTTAGTCGGGGGCGCTGGCACAGATACGCAGTATTTT. This rearrangement joins TRBV7-2 to TRBJ2-3; either TRBD1 or TRBD2 may supply D (6 bases each). The CDR3 sequence is 16 residues long. V lost 1 base and J 1 base, leaving 12 bases between the germline ends. Per the germline V gene, CDR1 is SGHTA and CDR2 is FQGNSA.

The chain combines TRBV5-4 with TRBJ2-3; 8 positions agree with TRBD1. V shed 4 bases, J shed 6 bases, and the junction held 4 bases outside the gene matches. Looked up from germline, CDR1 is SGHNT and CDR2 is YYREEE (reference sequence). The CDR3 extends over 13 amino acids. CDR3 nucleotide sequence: TGTGCCAGCAGCCAGGACAGGGAGGATACGCAGTATTTT. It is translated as CASSQDREDTQYF.

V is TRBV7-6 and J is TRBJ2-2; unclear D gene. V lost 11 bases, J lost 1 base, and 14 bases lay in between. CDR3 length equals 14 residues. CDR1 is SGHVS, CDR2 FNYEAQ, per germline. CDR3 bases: TGTGCCGCAACATCCCCCATGAACACCGGGGAGCTGTTTTTT. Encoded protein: CAATSPMNTGELFF.

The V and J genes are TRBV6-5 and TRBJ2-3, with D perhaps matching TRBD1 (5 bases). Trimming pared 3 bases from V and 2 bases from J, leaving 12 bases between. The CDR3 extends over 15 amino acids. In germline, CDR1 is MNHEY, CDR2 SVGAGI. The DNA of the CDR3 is TGTGCCAGCAGTTATTATGGGGCAGACACAGATACGCAGTATTTT. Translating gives CASSYYGADTDTQYF.

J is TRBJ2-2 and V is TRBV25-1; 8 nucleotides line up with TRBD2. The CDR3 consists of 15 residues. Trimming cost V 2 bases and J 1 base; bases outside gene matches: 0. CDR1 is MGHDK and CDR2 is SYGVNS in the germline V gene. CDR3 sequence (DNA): TGTGCCAGCAGTGAAGCGGGGGGGAACACCGGGGAGCTGTTTTTT. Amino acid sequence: CASSEAGGNTGELFF.

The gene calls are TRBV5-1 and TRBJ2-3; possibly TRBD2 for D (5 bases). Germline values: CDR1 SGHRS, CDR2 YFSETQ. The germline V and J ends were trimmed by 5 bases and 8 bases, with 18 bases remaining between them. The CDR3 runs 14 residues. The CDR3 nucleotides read TGCGCCAGCAGTGCCTTCCTAGCACAGAGTACGCAGTATTTT. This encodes CASSAFLAQSTQYF.

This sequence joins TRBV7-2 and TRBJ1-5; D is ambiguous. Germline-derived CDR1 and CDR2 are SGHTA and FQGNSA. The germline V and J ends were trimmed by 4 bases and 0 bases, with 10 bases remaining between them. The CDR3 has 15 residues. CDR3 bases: TGTGCCAGCAGCTCCACGACATTTAGCAATCAGCCCCAGCATTTT. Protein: CASSSTTFSNQPQHF.

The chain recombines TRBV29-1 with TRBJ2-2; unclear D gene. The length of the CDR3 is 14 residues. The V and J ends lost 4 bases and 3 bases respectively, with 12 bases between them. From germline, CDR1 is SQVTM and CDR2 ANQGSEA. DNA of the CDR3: TGCAGCGTTGCACAGACGTGGGACACCGGGGAGCTGTTTTTT. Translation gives CSVAQTWDTGELFF.

Here the CDR3 reads CASRGSGKVYEQYF. The CDR3 DNA reads as TGTGCCAGCAGGGGGAGCGGGAAGGTCTACGAGCAGTACTTC. The rearrangement links TRBV27 to TRBJ2-7; 7 bases fit TRBD2. This CDR3 region has 14 residues. V shed 6 bases and J 3 bases; nucleotides not matched to a gene: 8. Looked up from germline, CDR1 is MNHEY and CDR2 is SMNVEV (reference sequence).

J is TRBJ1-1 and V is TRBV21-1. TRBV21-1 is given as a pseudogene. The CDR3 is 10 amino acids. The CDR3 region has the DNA TGTGCCAGCATAGGGAAAGAAGCTTTCTTT. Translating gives CASIGKEAFF.

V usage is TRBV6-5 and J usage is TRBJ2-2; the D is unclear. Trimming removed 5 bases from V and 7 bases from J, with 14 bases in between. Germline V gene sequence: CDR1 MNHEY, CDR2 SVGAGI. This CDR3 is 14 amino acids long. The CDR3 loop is CASSPRTGSGELFF. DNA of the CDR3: TGTGCCAGCAGTCCCCGGACGGGTAGCGGGGAGCTGTTTTTT.

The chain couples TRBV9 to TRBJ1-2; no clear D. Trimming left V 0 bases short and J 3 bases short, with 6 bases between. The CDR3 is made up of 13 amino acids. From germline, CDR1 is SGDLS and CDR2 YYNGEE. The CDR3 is CASSVEGHYGYTF. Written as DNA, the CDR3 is TGTGCCAGCAGCGTAGAGGGTCACTATGGCTACACCTTC.

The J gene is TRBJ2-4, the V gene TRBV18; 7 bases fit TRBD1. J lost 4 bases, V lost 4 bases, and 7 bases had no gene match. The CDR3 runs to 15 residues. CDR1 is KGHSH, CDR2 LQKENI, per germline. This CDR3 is CASSRRQGLKNIQYF. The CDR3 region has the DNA TGTGCCAGCTCACGCAGACAGGGCCTGAAAAACATTCAGTACTTC.

The CDR3 loop is CASSVGPNQPQHF. For the CDR3, the DNA is TGTGCCAGCAGTGTGGGCCCTAATCAGCCCCAGCATTTT. This chain joins TRBV25-1 and TRBJ1-5; D unresolved. Germline lookup yields CDR1 MGHDK and CDR2 SYGVNS. The CDR3 has 13 residues. Trimming removed 4 bases from V and 4 bases from J, with 8 bases in between.

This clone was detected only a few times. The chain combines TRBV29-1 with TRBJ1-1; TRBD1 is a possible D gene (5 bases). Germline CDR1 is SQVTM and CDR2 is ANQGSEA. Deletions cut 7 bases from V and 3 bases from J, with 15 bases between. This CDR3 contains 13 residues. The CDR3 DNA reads TGCAGCGCCTCAGGGTTGCCCGACACTGAAGCTTTCTTT. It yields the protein CSASGLPDTEAFF.

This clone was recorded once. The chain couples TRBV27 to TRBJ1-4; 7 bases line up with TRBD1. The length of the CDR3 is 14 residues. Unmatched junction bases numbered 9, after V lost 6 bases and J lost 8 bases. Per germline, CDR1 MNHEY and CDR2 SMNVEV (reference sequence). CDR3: CASRRDSGGEKLFF. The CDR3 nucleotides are TGTGCCAGCAGACGGGACAGTGGGGGCGAAAAACTGTTTTTT. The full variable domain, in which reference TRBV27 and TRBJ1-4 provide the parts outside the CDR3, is EAQVTQNPRYLITVTGKKLTVTCSQNMNHEYMSWYRQDPGLGLRQIYYSMNVEVTDKGDVPEGYKVSRKEKRNFPLILESPSPNQTSLYFCASRRDSGGEKLFFGSGTQLSVL.